Listed below are T cell receptor beta chains from one sample, sequenced in a study of OX40 agonist ivuxolimab in advanced cancers. Sequenced by immunoSEQ multiplex PCR; TCRdb stores in-frame clones only, minus some. The table has 50,000 to 65,000 clones, around nine tenths seen once. Material: CD4+ or CD8+ T cells sorted from blood, obtained in a trial of the OX40 agonist ivuxolimab. The receptors derive from an adult with an advanced solid tumor such as melanoma, head and neck, liver or kidney cancer. CDR3s include the opening cysteine and the closing phenylalanine or tryptophan.

>TRBJ1-5|TRBV18
CASSPGRPQSNQPQHF
>TRBJ1-5|TRBV6-5
CASRRQGNQPQHF
>TRBJ1-2|TRBV10-3
CAISGTPGQGGVNYGYTF
>TRBJ1-1|TRBV6-1
CASSEPLYTAFF
>TRBJ2-3|TRBV28
CASSFQRPGQRTDTQYF
>TRBJ2-7|TRBV6-5
CASTTQGQGSYEQYF
>TRBJ1-1|TRBV5-1
CASFSTGKGEAFF
>TRBJ1-5|TRBV30
CAWQRGRVLCSNQPQHF
>TRBJ2-3|TRBV4-1
CASSQELGVAGGAPTDTQYF
>TRBJ2-3|TRBV2
CASSEMGAGVTDTQYF
>TRBJ2-2|TRBV4-1
CASLRTGGSTGELFF
>TRBJ2-7|TRBV6-1
CASSPQREQYF
>TRBJ2-3|TRBV5-1
CASSLAVAESTDTQYF
>TRBJ1-1|TRBV18
CASSPNQGNTEAFF
>TRBJ1-6|TRBV10-3
CAIKDRAGSPLHF
>TRBJ2-3|TRBV10-3
CAISEFTSGRTDTQYF
>TRBJ1-4|TRBV7-2
CASSLSTGRLFF
>TRBJ2-3|TRBV11-2
CASSLDRPSGTQYF
>TRBJ1-2|TRBV25-1
CASSGNLYGYTF
>TRBJ1-2|TRBV6-1
CASQPGGLGYTF
>TRBJ1-2|TRBV20-1
CSAKRARGYTF
>TRBJ1-3|TRBV6-1
CASSEAVVGNTIYF
>TRBJ2-2|TRBV5-1
CASKIGGELFF
>TRBJ1-2|TRBV30
CAWSVAQGNYGYTF
>TRBJ1-6|TRBV6-1
CASSPGTGVSPLHF
>TRBJ1-5|TRBV27
CASSFLGGSNQPQHF
>TRBJ2-5|TRBV4-1
CASSPSGGLKTQYF
>TRBJ2-2|TRBV7-2
CASSLEVRNTGELFF
>TRBJ1-2|TRBV5-1
CASSLPGTANYGYTF
>TRBJ2-5|TRBV7-8
CASSPSLLGPGETQYF
>TRBJ2-5|TRBV6-6
CASSYRSQETQYF
>TRBJ1-1|TRBV5-1
CASREGTEAFF
>TRBJ2-7|TRBV4-3
CASSQDHSFGYEQYF
>TRBJ2-3|TRBV19
CASSEGTPRTDTQYF
>TRBJ1-2|TRBV27
CASSLGGQGNYGYTF
>TRBJ2-7|TRBV11-2
CASSQRAGTGGYEQYF
>TRBJ2-2|TRBV7-7
CASSSSPRGANTGELFF
>TRBJ2-5|TRBV11-2
CASSFGGETQYF
>TRBJ1-1|TRBV6-5
CASRTTGWNTEAFF
>TRBJ2-1|TRBV7-3
CASSDSGGGYNEQFF
>TRBJ2-1|TRBV11-2
CASSHGSGSRHNEQFF
>TRBJ2-3|TRBV6-6
CASTPSGRAVDTQYF
>TRBJ2-1|TRBV6-4
CASSDGSGSKNEQFF
>TRBJ2-3|TRBV10-1
CASSEPGGADTQYF
>TRBJ1-1|TRBV7-8
CASSQTYGALRGHRAEAFF
>TRBJ2-1|TRBV11-2
CASSSSLSPGDEQFF
>TRBJ2-7|TRBV5-1
CASSLAPDSPYEQYF
>TRBJ2-5|TRBV7-6
CASSPGTGETQYF
>TRBJ1-2|TRBV28
CASSSDFYGYTF
>TRBJ1-1|TRBV20-1
CSAPLNTEAFF
>TRBJ2-7|TRBV7-9
CASSLGLGINSYEQYF
>TRBJ1-3|TRBV19
CASHSSGNTIYF
>TRBJ2-5|TRBV4-1
CASSQRDLASLGGETQYF
>TRBJ2-2|TRBV11-2
CASSFDTIPGELFF
>TRBJ2-2|TRBV11-3
CASSPTSRTGELFF